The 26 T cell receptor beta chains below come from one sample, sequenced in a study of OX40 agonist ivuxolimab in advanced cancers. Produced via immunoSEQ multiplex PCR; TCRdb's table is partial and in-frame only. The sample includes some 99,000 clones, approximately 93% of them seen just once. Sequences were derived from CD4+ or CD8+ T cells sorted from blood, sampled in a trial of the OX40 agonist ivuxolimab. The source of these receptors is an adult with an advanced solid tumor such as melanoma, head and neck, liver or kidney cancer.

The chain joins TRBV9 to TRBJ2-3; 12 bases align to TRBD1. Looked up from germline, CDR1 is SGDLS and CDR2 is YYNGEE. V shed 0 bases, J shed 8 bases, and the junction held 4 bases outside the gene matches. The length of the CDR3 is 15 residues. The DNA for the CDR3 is TGTGCCAGCAGCGTAGTGGGACAGGGGGCTGGTACGCAGTATTTT. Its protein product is CASSVVGQGAGTQYF.

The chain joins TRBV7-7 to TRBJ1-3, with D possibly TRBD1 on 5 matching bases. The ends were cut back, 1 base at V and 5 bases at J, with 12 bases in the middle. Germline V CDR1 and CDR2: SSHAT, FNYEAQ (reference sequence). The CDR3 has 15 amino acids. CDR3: CASSLESQGRNTIYF. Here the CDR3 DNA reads TGTGCCAGCAGCTTAGAGAGTCAGGGAAGAAACACCATATATTTT.

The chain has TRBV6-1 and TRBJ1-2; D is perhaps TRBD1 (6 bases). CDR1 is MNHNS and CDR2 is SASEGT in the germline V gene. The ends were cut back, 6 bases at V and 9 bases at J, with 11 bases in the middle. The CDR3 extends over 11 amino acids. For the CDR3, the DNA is TGTGCCAGCAGGACCCGGGACAGCTACACCTTC. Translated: CASRTRDSYTF.

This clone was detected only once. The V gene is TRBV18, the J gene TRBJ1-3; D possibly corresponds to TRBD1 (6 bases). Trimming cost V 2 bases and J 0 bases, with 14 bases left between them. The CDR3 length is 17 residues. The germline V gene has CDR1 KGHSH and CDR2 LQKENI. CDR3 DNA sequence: TGTGCCAGCTCACCATCTGCAGGGGCTACCTCTGGAAACACCATATATTTT. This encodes CASSPSAGATSGNTIYF.

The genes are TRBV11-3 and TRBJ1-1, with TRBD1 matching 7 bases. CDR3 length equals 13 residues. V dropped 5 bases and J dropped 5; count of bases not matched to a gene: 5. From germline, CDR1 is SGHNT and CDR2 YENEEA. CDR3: CASSRGLGTEAFF. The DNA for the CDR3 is TGTGCCAGCAGCAGGGGGCTGGGGACTGAAGCTTTCTTT.

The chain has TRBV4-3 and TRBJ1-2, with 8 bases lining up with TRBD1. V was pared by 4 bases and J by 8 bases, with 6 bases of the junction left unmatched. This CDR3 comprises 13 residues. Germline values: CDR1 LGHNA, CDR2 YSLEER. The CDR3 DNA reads TGCGCCAGCAGCCCTCAGGGGGCTGGGGGCTACACCTTC. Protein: CASSPQGAGGYTF.

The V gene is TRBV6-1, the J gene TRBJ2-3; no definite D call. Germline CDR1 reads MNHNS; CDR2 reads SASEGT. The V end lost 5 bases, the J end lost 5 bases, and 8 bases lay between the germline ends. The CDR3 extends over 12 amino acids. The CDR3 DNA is TGTGCCAGCAGTCTACATGGAGATACGCAGTATTTT. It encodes CASSLHGDTQYF.

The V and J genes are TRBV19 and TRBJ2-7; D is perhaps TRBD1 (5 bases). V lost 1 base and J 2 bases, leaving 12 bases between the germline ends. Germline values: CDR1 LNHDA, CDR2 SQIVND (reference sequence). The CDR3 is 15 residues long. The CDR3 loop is CASSIARQSPYEQYF. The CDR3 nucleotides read TGTGCCAGTAGTATAGCACGACAGTCTCCCTACGAGCAGTACTTC.

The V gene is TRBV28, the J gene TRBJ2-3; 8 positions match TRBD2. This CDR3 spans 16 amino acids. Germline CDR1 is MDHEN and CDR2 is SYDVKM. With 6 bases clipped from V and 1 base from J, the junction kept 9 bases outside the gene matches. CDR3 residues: CASRSGLVDRTDTQYF. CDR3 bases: TGTGCCAGCAGATCGGGACTAGTAGACCGCACAGATACGCAGTATTTT.

The CDR3 is CASSLRVNSPLHF. The CDR3 DNA sequence: TGTGCCAGCAGTCTCAGGGTTAATTCACCCCTCCACTTT. This chain links TRBV27 with TRBJ1-6; D may be TRBD1 (5 bases). CDR1 is MNHEY, CDR2 SMNVEV, per germline (reference sequence). CDR3 size: 13 residues. Trimming cost V 5 bases and J 6 bases, with 8 bases left between them.

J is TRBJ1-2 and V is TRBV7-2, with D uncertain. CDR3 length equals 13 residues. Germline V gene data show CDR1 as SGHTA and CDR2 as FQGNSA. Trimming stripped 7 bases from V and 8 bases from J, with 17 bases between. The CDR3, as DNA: TGTGCCAGCATCATACGGGCAGGCAACGGCTACACCTTC. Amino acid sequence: CASIIRAGNGYTF.

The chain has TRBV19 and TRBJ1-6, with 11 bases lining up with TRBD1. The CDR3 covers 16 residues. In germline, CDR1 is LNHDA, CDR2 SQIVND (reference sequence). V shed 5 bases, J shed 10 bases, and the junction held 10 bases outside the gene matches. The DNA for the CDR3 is TGTGCCAGTAGTCTCACGAGGACAGGGGGCAGGTCACCCCTCCACTTT. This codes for CASSLTRTGGRSPLHF.

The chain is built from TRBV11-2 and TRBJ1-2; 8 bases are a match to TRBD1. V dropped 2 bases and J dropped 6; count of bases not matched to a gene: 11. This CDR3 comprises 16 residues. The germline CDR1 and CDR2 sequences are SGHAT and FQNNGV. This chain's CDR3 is CASSLIPGTGANGYTF. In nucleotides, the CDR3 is TGTGCCAGCAGCTTAATCCCGGGGACAGGAGCAAATGGCTACACCTTC.

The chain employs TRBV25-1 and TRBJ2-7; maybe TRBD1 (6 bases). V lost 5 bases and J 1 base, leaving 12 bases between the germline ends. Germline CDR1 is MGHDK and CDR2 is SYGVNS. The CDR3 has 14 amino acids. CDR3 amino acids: CASSSTGWSYEQYF. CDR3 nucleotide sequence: TGTGCCAGCAGTTCTACAGGGTGGTCCTACGAGCAGTACTTC.

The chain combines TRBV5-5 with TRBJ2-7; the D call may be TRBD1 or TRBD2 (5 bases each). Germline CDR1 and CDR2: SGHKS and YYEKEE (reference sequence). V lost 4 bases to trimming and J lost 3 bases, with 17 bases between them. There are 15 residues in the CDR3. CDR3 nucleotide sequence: TGTGCCAGCAGCCCTAGGGGAGCCGTTCTCTACGAGCAGTACTTC. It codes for CASSPRGAVLYEQYF.

The CDR3 spells CASSLGQGDGYTF. As DNA, the CDR3 is TGCGCCAGCAGCTTGGGACAGGGCGATGGCTACACCTTC. The rearrangement joins TRBV5-1 to TRBJ1-2, with 7 bases lining up with TRBD1. Trimming removed 0 bases from V and 6 bases from J; junction bases left unmatched: 2. The CDR3 is 13 residues long. Looked up from germline, CDR1 is SGHRS and CDR2 is YFSETQ.

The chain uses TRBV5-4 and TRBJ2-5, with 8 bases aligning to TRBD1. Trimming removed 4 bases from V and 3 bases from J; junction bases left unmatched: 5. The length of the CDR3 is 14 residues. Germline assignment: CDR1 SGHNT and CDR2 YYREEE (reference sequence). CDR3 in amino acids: CASSGTGAEETQYF. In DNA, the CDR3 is TGTGCCAGCAGCGGGACAGGAGCTGAAGAGACCCAGTACTTC.

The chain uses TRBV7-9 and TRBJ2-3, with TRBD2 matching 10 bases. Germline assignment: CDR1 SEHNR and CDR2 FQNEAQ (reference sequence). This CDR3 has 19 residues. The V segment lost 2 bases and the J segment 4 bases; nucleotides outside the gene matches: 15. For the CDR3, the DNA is TGTGCCAGCAGCTTATTGATCGCCGCTAGCGGGAGTCGGTCAGATACGCAGTATTTT. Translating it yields CASSLLIAASGSRSDTQYF.

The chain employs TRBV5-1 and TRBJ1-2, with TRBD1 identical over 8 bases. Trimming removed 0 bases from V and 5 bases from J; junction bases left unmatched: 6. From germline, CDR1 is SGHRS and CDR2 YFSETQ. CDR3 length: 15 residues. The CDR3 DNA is TGCGCCAGCAGCTTGGTGGCAGGGGGCGGGTATGGCTACACCTTC. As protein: CASSLVAGGGYGYTF.

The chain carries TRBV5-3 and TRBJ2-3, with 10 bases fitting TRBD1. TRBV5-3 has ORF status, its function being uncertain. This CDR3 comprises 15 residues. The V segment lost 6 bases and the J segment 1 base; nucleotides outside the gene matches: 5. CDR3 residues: CARTDRGDGTDTQYF. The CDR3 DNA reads TGTGCCAGAACGGACAGGGGGGATGGCACAGATACGCAGTATTTT.

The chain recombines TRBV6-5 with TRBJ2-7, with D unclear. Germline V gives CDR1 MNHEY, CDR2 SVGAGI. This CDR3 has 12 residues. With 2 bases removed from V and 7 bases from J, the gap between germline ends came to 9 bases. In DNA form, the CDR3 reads TGTGCCAGCAGTTACGGGCGAACAGAGCAGTACTTC. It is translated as CASSYGRTEQYF.

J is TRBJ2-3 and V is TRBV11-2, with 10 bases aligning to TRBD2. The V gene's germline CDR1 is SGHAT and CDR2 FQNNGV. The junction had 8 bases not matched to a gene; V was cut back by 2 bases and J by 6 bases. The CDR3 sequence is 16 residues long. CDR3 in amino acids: CASSLQRGGRGDTQYF. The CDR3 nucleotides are TGTGCCAGCAGCTTACAGCGGGGGGGCCGTGGCGATACGCAGTATTTT.

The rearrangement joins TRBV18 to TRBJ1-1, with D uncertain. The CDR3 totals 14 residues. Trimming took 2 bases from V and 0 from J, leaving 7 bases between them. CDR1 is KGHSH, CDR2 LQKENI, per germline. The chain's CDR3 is CASSPNGVNTEAFF. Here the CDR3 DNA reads TGTGCCAGCTCACCAAATGGAGTGAACACTGAAGCTTTCTTT.

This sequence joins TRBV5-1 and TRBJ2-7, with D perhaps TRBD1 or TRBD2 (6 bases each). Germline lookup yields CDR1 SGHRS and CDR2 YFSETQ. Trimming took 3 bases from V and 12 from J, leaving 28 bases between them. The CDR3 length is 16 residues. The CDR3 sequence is CASSSGASEILQGRYF. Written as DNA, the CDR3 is TGCGCCAGCAGCTCGGGGGCCTCCGAAATTTTACAGGGTAGGTACTTC. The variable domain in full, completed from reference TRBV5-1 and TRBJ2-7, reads KAGVTQTPRYLIKTRGQQVTLSCSPISGHRSVSWYQQTPGQGLQFLFEYFSETQRNKGNFPGRFSGRQFSNSRSEMNVSTLELGDSALYLCASSSGASEILQGRYFGPGTRLTVT.

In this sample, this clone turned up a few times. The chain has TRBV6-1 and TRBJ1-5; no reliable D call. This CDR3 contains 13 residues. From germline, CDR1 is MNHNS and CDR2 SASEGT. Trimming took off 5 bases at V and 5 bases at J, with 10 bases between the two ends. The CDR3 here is CASSSQVYQPQHF. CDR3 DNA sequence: TGTGCCAGCAGTTCCCAGGTCTATCAGCCCCAGCATTTT.

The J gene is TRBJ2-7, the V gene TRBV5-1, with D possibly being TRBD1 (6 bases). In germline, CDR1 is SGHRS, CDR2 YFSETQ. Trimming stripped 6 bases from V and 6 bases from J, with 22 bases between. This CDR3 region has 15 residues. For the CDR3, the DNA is TGCGCCAGCACCAAAGGGGGAACAGGGTTGGGCGAGCAGTACTTC. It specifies CASTKGGTGLGEQYF.